This TCR beta chain was captured by sequencing in a study of metastatic and nonmetastatic thyroid tumors. Study at large: Repertoire comparisons spanned blood and tumor or nodule tissue from malignant and benign thyroid patients. Whole-study findings and limits: A significant increase in TCR beta diversity was reportedly seen in malignant thyroid tumors relative to benign nodules, in blood and tumor.

The entire patient cohort was treatment-naive prior to thyroid surgery. This clone occurred many times. Its antigen is unknown. CDR1 and CDR2 from the germline V gene are MGHRA and YSYEKL. The CDR3 has 15 amino acids. The V segment lost 4 bases and the J segment 3 bases; nucleotides outside the gene matches: 8. Using MiXCR, TCRdb reanalyzed the PCR reads. The table records 21,000 or so clones, roughly a sixth of them present only once. Sequencing was done on a sample of blood. The chain uses TRBV4-1 and TRBJ1-1; 7 nucleotides match TRBD1. This TCR came from a female donor with papillary thyroid cancer or a benign thyroid nodule (not recorded which). Some clones in this sample may be carry-over from other donors' samples. The DNA of the CDR3 is TGCGCCAGCAGCCCGCCTCTAGGGGGCGACACTGAAGCTTTCTTT. Encoded protein: CASSPPLGGDTEAFF.